This T cell receptor (beta chain) is from a study of T cells in Graves' hyperthyroidism and ophthalmopathy. General study points: The authors' 13 V-J model separated ophthalmopathy from stable hyperthyroidism.

Amplified TCR beta CDR3 regions derived from RNA transcripts. HTBI primers were the set used in a first-round RT-PCR of the TCR CDR3. TCRdb processed the multiplex PCR reads anew with MiXCR; each CDR3 protein has one entry. The sample records 300,000 to 400,000 distinct CDR3 sequences, about 14% being singletons. This clonotype was counted ten times or more. Its antigen is unidentified. CDR3 length: 18 residues. Germline CDR1 reads MGHRA; CDR2 reads YSYEKL. J lost 8 bases, V lost 4 bases, and 14 bases had no gene match. For ophthalmopathy patients, the Clinical Activity Score was at least 3 and the NOSPECS grade at least 4; duration was under 3 months. Cells are PBMCs isolated from around 9.4 ml of fresh blood.

This receptor was taken from a woman aged 30 to 39 with Graves' ophthalmopathy. What was sequenced was blood. V is TRBV4-1 and J is TRBJ2-1, with TRBD2 matching 13 bases. The CDR3 sequence: CASSLNRRLAGGLDEQFF. The CDR3 DNA follows: TGCGCCAGCAGCCTTAATAGAAGACTAGCGGGGGGTCTCGATGAGCAGTTCTTC.